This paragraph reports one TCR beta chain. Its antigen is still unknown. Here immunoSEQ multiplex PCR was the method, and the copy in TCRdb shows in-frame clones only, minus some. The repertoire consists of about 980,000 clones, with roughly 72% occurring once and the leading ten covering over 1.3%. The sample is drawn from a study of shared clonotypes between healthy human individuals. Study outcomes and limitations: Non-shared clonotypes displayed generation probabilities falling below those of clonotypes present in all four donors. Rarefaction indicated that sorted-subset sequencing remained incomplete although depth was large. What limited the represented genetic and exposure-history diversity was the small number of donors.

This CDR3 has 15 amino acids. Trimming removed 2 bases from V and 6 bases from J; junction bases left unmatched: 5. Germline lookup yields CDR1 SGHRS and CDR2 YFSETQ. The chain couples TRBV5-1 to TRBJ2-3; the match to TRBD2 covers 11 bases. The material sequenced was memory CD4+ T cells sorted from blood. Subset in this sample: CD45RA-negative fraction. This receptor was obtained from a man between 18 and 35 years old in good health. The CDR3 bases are TGCGCCAGCAGCTTTAGCGGGAGGGGAGGTGATACGCAGTATTTT. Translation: CASSFSGRGGDTQYF.